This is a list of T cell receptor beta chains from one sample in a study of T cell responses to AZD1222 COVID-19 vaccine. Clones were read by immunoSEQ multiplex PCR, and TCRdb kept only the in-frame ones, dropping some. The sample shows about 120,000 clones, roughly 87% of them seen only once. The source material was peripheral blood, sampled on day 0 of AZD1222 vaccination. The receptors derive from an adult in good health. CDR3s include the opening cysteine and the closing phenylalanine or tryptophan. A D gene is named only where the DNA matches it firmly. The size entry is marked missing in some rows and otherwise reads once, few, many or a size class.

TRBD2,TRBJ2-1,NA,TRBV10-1,CASSPGLAGGSDEQFF,TGCGCCAGCAGCCCGGGACTAGCGGGAGGTAGCGATGAGCAGTTCTTC
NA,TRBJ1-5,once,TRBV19,CASTPISRTDNQPQHF,TGTGCCAGCACCCCCATATCACGGACAGATAATCAGCCCCAGCATTTT
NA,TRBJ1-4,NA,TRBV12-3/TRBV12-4,CASGGLYNEKLFF,TGTGCCAGTGGAGGACTCTATAATGAAAAACTGTTTTTT
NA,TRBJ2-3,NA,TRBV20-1,CSAGMGLTQYF,TGCAGTGCTGGTATGGGTCTAACGCAGTATTTT
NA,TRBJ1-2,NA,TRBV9,CASSLYGYGYTF,TGTGCCAGCAGCCTCTATGGATATGGCTACACCTTC
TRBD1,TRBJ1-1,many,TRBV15,CATSSEQGTSMYNTEAFF,TGTGCCACCAGCAGTGAACAGGGGACCTCAATGTATAATACTGAAGCTTTCTTT
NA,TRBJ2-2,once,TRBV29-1,CSVLEIFNTGELFF,TGCAGCGTGCTGGAGATCTTCAACACCGGGGAGCTGTTTTTT
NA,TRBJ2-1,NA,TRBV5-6,CASSHYDRLNNEQFF,TGTGCCAGCAGCCATTACGACAGACTGAACAATGAGCAGTTCTTC
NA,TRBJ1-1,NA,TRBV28,CASSPMVGSTEAFF,TGTGCCAGCAGCCCTATGGTCGGGAGCACTGAAGCTTTCTTT
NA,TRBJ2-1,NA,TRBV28,CASSLGSLSYNEQFF,TGTGCCAGCAGTTTGGGGAGCCTCTCCTACAATGAGCAGTTCTTC
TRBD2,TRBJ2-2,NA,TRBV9,CASSPMSGGAVTGELFF,TGTGCCAGCAGCCCGATGAGCGGGGGGGCGGTCACCGGGGAGCTGTTTTTT
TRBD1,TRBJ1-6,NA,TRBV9,CASSSGGLPLHF,TGTGCCAGCAGCTCAGGGGGGTTGCCCCTCCACTTT